This T cell receptor (beta chain) was captured by sequencing in a study of T cells after yellow fever vaccination. Only a few counts were recorded for this clonotype. Its specificity is unknown. Trimming took 5 bases from V and 6 from J, leaving 10 bases between them. The CDR3 runs to 12 residues. Germline lookup yields CDR1 MNHEY and CDR2 SVGAGI. Study-level findings and limits: Clonotypes shared by both compartments, CD4 and CD8, made up a small share.

In TCRdb, the 5' RACE reads were re-called with MiXCR into one record per CDR3 protein. The table shows about 150,000 distinct CDR3 sequences, with approximately 6.6% occurring only once. The sequences come from CD4+ T cells sorted from PBMCs, collected 10 days after the yellow fever booster vaccination. The rearrangement uses TRBV6-5 and TRBJ1-1; D not resolved. This TCR was sampled from a man aged 25 to 40 who received the YFV17D yellow fever vaccine. The CDR3 bases are TGTGCCAGCAGTGCCAACTACGCTGAAGCTTTCTTT. The encoded protein is CASSANYAEAFF.